What follows describes a single TCR beta chain. This specimen comes from a study of T-cell reconstitution after alpha-beta-depleted transplantation in children. CDR1 is DFQATT and CDR2 is SNEGSKA in the germline V gene (reference sequence). Trimming cost V 5 bases and J 5 bases, with 17 bases left between them. The length of the CDR3 is 14 residues. Unique molecular identifiers were incorporated during preparation of the TCRbeta library. TCRdb reanalysed the PCR reads using MiXCR and keeps one entry per CDR3 protein. Of about 1,000,000 distinct CDR3 sequences in the sample, 25% to 30% were seen once. Sequences were derived from PBMCs, mostly from graft donor cells, sampled 360 days after TCRalphabeta/CD19-depleted stem cell transplant. This rearrangement joins TRBV20-1 to TRBJ2-3, with D perhaps matching TRBD2 (6 bases). This TCR was sampled from a boy under three years old who had a stem cell transplant for SCID, so the T cells may come from the graft donor. Here the CDR3 DNA reads TGCAGTGCTGGACGGGGGATCTATAGAGATACGCAGTATTTT. Translation gives CSAGRGIYRDTQYF.